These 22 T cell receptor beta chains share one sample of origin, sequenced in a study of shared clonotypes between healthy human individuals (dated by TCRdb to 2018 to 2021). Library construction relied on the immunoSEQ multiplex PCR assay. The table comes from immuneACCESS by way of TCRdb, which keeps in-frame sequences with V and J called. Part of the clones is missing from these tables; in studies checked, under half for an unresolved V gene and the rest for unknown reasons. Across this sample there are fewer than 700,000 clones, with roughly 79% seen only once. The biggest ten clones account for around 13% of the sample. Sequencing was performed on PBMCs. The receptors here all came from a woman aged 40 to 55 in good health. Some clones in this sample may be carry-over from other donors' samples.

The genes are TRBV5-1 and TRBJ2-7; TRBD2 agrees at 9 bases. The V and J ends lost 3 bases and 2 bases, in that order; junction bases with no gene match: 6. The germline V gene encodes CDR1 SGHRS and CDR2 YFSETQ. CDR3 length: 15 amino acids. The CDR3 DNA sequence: TGCGCCAGCAGCTCCCCAGCGGGAGGTACCTACGAGCAGTACTTC. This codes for CASSSPAGGTYEQYF.

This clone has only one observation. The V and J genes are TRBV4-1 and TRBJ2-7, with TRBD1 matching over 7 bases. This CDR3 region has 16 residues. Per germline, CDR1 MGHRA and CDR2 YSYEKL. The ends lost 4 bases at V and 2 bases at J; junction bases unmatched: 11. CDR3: CASSRWLGTEAYEQYF. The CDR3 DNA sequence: TGCGCCAGCAGCCGCTGGCTTGGGACAGAGGCCTACGAGCAGTACTTC.

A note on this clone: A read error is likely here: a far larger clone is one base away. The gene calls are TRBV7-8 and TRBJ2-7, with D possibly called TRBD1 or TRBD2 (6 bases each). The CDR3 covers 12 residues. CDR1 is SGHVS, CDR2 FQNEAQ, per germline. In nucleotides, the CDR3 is TGTGCCAGCAGCCACGGGGGCGGCGAGCAGCACTTC. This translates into CASSHGGGEQHF.

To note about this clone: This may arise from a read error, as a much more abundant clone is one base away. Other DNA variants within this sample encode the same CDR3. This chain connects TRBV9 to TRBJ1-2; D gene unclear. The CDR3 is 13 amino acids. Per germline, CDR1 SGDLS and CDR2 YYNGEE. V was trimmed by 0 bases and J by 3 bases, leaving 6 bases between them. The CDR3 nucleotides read TGTGCCAGCAGCGTAGGGTCATACTATGGCTACACCTTC. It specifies CASSVGSYYGYTF.

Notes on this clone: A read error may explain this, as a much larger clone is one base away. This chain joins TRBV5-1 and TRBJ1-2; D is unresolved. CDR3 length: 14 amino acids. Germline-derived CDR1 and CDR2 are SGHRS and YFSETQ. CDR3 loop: CASSLETPNYGYAF. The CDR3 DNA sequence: TGCGCCAGCAGCTTGGAGACACCTAACTATGGCTACGCCTTC.

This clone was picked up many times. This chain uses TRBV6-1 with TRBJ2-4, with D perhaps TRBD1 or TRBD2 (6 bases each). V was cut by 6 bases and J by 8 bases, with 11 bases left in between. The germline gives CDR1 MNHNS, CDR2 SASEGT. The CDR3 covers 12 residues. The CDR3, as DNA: TGTGCCAGCAGCTGGGGGGCCGACATTCAGTACTTC. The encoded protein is CASSWGADIQYF.

This CDR3 is CASRTDRNTGELFF. CDR3 in DNA: TGTGCCAGCAGAACGGACAGGAACACCGGGGAGCTGTTTTTT. The rearrangement uses TRBV6-4 and TRBJ2-2; D perhaps matches TRBD1 (6 bases). CDR1 and CDR2 (germline): MRHNA, SNTAGT. V was trimmed by 6 bases and J by 1 base, leaving 9 bases between them. CDR3 length equals 14 residues.

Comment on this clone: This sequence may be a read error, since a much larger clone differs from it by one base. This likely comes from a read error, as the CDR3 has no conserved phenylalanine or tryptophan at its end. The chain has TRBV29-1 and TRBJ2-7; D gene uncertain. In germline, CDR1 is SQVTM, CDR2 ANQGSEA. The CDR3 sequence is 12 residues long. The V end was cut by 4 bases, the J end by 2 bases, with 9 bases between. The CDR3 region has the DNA TGCAGCGTTGGTCCTAACGCCTACGAGCAGTACCTC. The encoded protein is CSVGPNAYEQYL.

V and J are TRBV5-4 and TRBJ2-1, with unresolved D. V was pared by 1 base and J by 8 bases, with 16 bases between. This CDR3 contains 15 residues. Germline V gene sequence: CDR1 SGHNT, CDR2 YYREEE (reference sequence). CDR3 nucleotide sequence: TGTGCCAGCAGCTTGACTGGTAGACGCGGCGATGAGCAGTTCTTC. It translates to CASSLTGRRGDEQFF.

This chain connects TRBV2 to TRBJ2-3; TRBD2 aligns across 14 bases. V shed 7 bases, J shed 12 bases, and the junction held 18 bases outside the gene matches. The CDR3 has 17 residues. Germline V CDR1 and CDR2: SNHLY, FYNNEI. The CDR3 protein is CASKARGLTTSGRAQYF. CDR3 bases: TGTGCCAGCAAGGCGAGGGGGCTAACGACTAGCGGGAGGGCCCAGTATTTT.

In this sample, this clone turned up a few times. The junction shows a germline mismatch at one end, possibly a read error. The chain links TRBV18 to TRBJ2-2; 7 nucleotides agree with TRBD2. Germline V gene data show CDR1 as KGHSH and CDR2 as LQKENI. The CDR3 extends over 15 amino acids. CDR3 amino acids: CASLPRAGVIGELFF. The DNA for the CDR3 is TGTGCCAGCTTACCACGGGCGGGAGTCATCGGGGAGCTGTTTTTT.

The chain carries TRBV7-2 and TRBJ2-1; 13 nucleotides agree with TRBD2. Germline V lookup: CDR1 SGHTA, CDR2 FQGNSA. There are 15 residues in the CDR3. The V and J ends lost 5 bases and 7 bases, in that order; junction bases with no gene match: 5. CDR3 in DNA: TGTGCCAGCAGCCCCGGGACTAGCGGGACAAATGAGCAGTTCTTC. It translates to CASSPGTSGTNEQFF.

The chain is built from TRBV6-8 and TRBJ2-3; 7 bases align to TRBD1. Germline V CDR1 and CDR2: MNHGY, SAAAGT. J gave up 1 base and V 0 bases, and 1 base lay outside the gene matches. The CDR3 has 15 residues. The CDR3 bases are TGTGCCAGCAGTTACTCAGGACAGGGCACAGATACGCAGTATTTT. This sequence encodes CASSYSGQGTDTQYF.

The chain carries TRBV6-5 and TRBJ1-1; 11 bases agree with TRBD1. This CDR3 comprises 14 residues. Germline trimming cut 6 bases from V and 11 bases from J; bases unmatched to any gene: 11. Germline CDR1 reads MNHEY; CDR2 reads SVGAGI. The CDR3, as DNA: TGTGCCAGCAGACCCCCCGGACAGGGGGCGAGGGCTTTCTTT. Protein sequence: CASRPPGQGARAFF.

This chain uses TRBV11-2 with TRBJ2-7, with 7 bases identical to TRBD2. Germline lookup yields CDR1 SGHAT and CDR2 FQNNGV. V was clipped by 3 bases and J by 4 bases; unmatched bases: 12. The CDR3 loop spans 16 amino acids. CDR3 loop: CASSFRAAGDSYEQYF. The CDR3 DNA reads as TGTGCCAGCAGCTTCCGCGCGGCGGGAGATTCTTACGAGCAGTACTTC.

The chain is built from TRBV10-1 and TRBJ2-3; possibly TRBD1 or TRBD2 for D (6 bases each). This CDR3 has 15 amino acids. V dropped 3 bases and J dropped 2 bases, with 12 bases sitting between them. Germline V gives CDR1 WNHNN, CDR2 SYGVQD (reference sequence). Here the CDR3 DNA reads TGCGCCAGCAGTGATGGGGGGCTCGCCACAGATACGCAGTATTTT. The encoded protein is CASSDGGLATDTQYF.

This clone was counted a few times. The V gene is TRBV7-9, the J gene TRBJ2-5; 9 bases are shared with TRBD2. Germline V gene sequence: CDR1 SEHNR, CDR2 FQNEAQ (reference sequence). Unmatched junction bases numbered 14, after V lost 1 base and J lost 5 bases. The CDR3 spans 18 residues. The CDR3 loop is CASSLGRVAGDIEETQYF. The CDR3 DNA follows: TGTGCCAGCAGCTTAGGACGGGTAGCGGGAGACATAGAGGAGACCCAGTACTTC.

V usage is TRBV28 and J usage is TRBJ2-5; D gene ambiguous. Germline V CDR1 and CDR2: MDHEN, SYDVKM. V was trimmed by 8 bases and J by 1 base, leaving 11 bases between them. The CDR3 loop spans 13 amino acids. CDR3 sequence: CASRPGSQETQYF. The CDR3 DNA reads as TGTGCCAGCCGCCCAGGTTCCCAAGAGACCCAGTACTTC.

The CDR3 region is CASSLARRGVYGYTF. DNA of the CDR3: TGCGCCAGCAGCTTGGCCCGCAGGGGGGTTTATGGCTACACCTTC. V gene TRBV5-1 combines with J gene TRBJ1-2; 7 nucleotides align to TRBD1. CDR1 is SGHRS and CDR2 is YFSETQ in the germline V gene. This CDR3 is built from 15 residues. V dropped 0 bases and J dropped 5; count of bases not matched to a gene: 7.

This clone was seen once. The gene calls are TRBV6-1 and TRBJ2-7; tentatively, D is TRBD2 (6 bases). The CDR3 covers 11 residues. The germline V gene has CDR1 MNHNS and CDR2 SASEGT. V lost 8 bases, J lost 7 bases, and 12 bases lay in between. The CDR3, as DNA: TGTGCCAGCGGGACTCCCGTGGAGCAGTACTTC. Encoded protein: CASGTPVEQYF.

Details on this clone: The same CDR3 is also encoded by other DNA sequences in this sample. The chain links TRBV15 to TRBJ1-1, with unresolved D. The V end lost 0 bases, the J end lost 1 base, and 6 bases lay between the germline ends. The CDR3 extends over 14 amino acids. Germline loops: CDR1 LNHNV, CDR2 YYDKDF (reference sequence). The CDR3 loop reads CATSRDGGNTEAFF. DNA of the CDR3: TGTGCCACCAGCAGAGATGGCGGGAACACTGAAGCTTTCTTT.

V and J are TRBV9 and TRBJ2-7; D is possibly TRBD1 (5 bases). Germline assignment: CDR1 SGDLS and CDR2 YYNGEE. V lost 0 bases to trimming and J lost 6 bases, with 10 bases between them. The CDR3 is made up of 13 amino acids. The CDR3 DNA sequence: TGTGCCAGCAGCGTAGTCAGGGATGGCGAGCAGTACTTC. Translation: CASSVVRDGEQYF.